The clone carrying this TCR beta chain was observed a few times. Antigen: not known. These data come from a study of blood T cells in healthy people across ages. Points from the study as a whole: There was no known CMV status for donors, so expanded clonotype changes were possibly confounded.

Primers used in a second PCR of roughly 6 to 11 cycles were a sample-barcoded 5' primer and a J-beta primer mix. MiXCR was run by TCRdb on the 5' RACE reads, yielding one entry per CDR3 protein. In the table there are about 720,000 distinct CDR3 sequences, roughly 25% of which are singletons. Germline CDR1 SQVTM, CDR2 ANQGSEA. V was pared by 6 bases and J by 4 bases, with 4 bases of the junction left unmatched. There are 12 residues in the CDR3. Another study also made use of these data, one on T cells of mothers and their children.

This TCR was sampled from a boy aged 5 to 17 in good health. The sample was blood. This sequence joins TRBV29-1 and TRBJ2-7, with 9 bases lining up with TRBD1. CDR3 region: CSVWDREYEQYF. The CDR3 DNA is TGCAGCGTCTGGGACAGGGAGTACGAGCAGTACTTC.